This record covers a single TCR beta chain. These data come from a study of blood T cell repertoires in COVID-19. Study-wide context: From the United States, Italy and Spain came samples of acute and convalescent COVID-19. In each case, the material was cDNA or gDNA derived from T cells, B-cell-depleted T cells, or PBMCs.

Per the germline V gene, CDR1 is SGHNT and CDR2 is YYREEE (reference sequence). This CDR3 spans 14 amino acids. Between the trimmed V and J ends, which lost 4 bases and 2 bases, there was a span of 10 bases. In the authors' methods: Cell counts per sample came from amplifying reference gene primers. Using immunoSEQ multiplex PCR, the repertoire was profiled, and TCRdb retains in-frame clones only, with some absent. Clonal size and the V and J genes are those of that table, whereas D and trimming came from the DNA. This table holds some 120,000 clones, about 70% found once. The chain carries TRBV5-4 and TRBJ1-3; a possible D gene is TRBD1 (5 bases). The receptor was derived from a woman in her seventies with acute or convalescent COVID-19. Sequences were obtained from peripheral blood. In nucleotides, the CDR3 is TGTGCCAGCAGCACCAGGGAGGCTGGAAACACCATATATTTT. It translates to CASSTREAGNTIYF.